This T cell receptor (beta chain) was captured in a study of glioma-infiltrating T cells after dendritic cell vaccination. This clone was counted once. Only in-frame clones appear in the TCRdb table, and some are missing; sequencing was by immunoSEQ multiplex PCR. The sample has roughly 51,000 clones; 65% to 90% are singletons. Before vaccination, two weeks after the third vaccination, and at progression, PBMC were collected. Source: blood, taken before dendritic cell vaccination. The receptor was derived from a human donor with glioblastoma.

CDR3 nucleotides: TGTGCCAGCAGCGTAAGCTTCTCCAACCAAGAGACCCAGTACTTC. This sequence encodes CASSVSFSNQETQYF. V usage is TRBV9 and J usage is TRBJ2-5, with unresolved D. Per the germline V gene, CDR1 is SGDLS and CDR2 is YYNGEE. Trimming stripped 1 base from V and 0 bases from J, with 10 bases between. The CDR3 is 15 residues long.